Each of the 15 T cell receptor beta chains below was sequenced from the same sample in a study of lymphopenia after photon versus proton radiotherapy. Produced via immunoSEQ multiplex PCR; TCRdb's table is partial and in-frame only. The sample has 70,000 or so clones, under 95% seen once; the top ten hold 2% to 2.5%. The starting material was peripheral blood, obtained from a patient treated with photon-based radiotherapy. The receptors were gathered from a woman between 40 and 50 years old with cholangiocarcinoma.

This clone was seen more than once but under ten times. The CDR3 DNA sequence: TGTGCCAGTAGCCCCGGACAGGGTCGAGGACAGCCCCAGCATTTT. Its protein product is CASSPGQGRGQPQHF. The V gene is TRBV19, the J gene TRBJ1-5; TRBD1 agrees at 8 bases. CDR1 and CDR2 (germline): LNHDA, SQIVND (reference sequence). The ends lost 6 bases at V and 7 bases at J; junction bases unmatched: 11. This CDR3 region has 15 residues.

The gene calls are TRBV9 and TRBJ2-1; TRBD2 matches at 10 bases. There are 18 residues in the CDR3. Germline V CDR1 and CDR2: SGDLS, YYNGEE. Losses at the gene ends were 4 bases for V and 0 bases for J; bases not matched to a gene: 10. The CDR3 protein is CASSQERASGSSYNEQFF. The CDR3 nucleotides read TGTGCCAGCAGCCAGGAGAGGGCTAGCGGGAGCTCCTACAATGAGCAGTTCTTC.

This chain uses TRBV7-2 with TRBJ1-2; D not resolved. The CDR3 extends over 16 amino acids. Trimming left V 5 bases short and J 4 bases short, with 20 bases between. Looked up from germline, CDR1 is SGHTA and CDR2 is FQGNSA. The CDR3 bases are TGTGCCAGCAGCCTACCGGGGTCTCGCCCTATCTATGGCTACACCTTC. Residues: CASSLPGSRPIYGYTF.

The CDR3 protein is CASSGLLAGGYNEQFF. The CDR3 nucleotides read TGTGCCAGCAGTGGTTTACTAGCGGGGGGGTACAATGAGCAGTTCTTC. The rearrangement uses TRBV2 and TRBJ2-1, with 13 bases aligning to TRBD2. V was clipped by 4 bases and J by 4 bases; unmatched bases: 4. The CDR3 length is 16 residues. Germline V gives CDR1 SNHLY, CDR2 FYNNEI. Based on the CDR3 plus reference TRBV2 and TRBJ2-1, the full variable domain is EPEVTQTPSHQVTQMGQEVILRCVPISNHLYFYWYRQILGQKVEFLVSFYNNEISEKSEIFDDQFSVERPDGSNFTLKIRSTKLEDSAMYFCASSGLLAGGYNEQFFGPGTRLTVL.

The chain joins TRBV30 to TRBJ2-1; 8 bases align to TRBD2. Germline V lookup: CDR1 GTSNPN, CDR2 SVGIG (reference sequence). The CDR3 has 15 residues. V lost 3 bases and J lost 4; bases outside the gene matches: 8. DNA for the CDR3: TGTGCCTGGAGAGATCTAGCGGGCAAATACAATGAGCAGTTCTTC. Translation: CAWRDLAGKYNEQFF.

This chain links TRBV7-2 with TRBJ2-1, with D perhaps matching TRBD2 (6 bases). Germline lookup yields CDR1 SGHTA and CDR2 FQGNSA. The CDR3 has 16 residues. The V and J ends lost 0 bases and 4 bases respectively, with 13 bases between them. The CDR3 is CASSLARGLPYNEQFF. For the CDR3, the DNA is TGTGCCAGCAGCTTAGCGCGGGGACTGCCATACAATGAGCAGTTCTTC.

This chain connects TRBV27 to TRBJ2-2; TRBD2 aligns across 13 bases. V was pared by 5 bases and J by 6 bases, with 6 bases of the junction left unmatched. Germline V gives CDR1 MNHEY, CDR2 SMNVEV (reference sequence). CDR3 size: 16 residues. The CDR3 nucleotides read TGTGCCAGCAGTCTTCAACTAGCGGGAGGGCCCGGGGAGCTGTTTTTT. Its translation is CASSLQLAGGPGELFF.

This chain joins TRBV2 and TRBJ2-2, with TRBD2 matching 13 bases. Germline loops: CDR1 SNHLY, CDR2 FYNNEI. With 6 bases clipped from V and 7 bases from J, the junction kept 5 bases outside the gene matches. The CDR3 consists of 15 residues. CDR3 amino acids: CASRGLAGLFGELFF. The CDR3 nucleotides read TGTGCCAGCAGGGGACTAGCGGGACTCTTCGGGGAGCTGTTTTTT. The whole variable domain, remainder taken from reference TRBV2 and TRBJ2-2, is EPEVTQTPSHQVTQMGQEVILRCVPISNHLYFYWYRQILGQKVEFLVSFYNNEISEKSEIFDDQFSVERPDGSNFTLKIRSTKLEDSAMYFCASRGLAGLFGELFFGEGSRLTVL.

The genes are TRBV7-8 and TRBJ2-7, with 8 bases lining up with TRBD1. The CDR3 loop spans 14 amino acids. J lost 6 bases, V lost 0 bases, and 4 bases had no gene match. CDR1 is SGHVS and CDR2 is FQNEAQ in the germline V gene. CDR3 DNA: TGTGCCAGCAGCTTAGCGACGGACAGGGCCGAGCAGTACTTC. Translation: CASSLATDRAEQYF.

The chain carries TRBV7-3 and TRBJ1-6; D is unclear. There are 14 residues in the CDR3. Germline V gene sequence: CDR1 SGHTA, CDR2 FQGTGA. V gave up 2 bases and J gave up 8 bases, with 10 bases separating them. The CDR3 bases are TGTGCCAGCAGCTTAGGGTCCGGGGATTCACCCCTCCACTTT. This translates into CASSLGSGDSPLHF. Based on the CDR3 plus reference TRBV7-3 and TRBJ1-6, the full variable domain is GAGVSQTPSNKVTEKGKYVELRCDPISGHTALYWYRQSLGQGPEFLIYFQGTGAADDSGLPNDRFFAVRPEGSVSTLKIQRTERGDSAVYLCASSLGSGDSPLHFGNGTRLTVT.

This sequence joins TRBV21-1 and TRBJ2-7; the table's D call of TRBD2 was not tested on the DNA. TRBV21-1 is flagged as a pseudogene. CDR3 length equals 17 residues. The CDR3 coding sequence is TGTGCCAGCAGCAAACTGGGCCCTGGGGGGGAGTCTCAGGAGCAGTACTTC. As protein: CASSKLGPGGESQEQYF.

The chain carries TRBV5-6 and TRBJ2-6; D may be TRBD1 (5 bases). This CDR3 comprises 17 residues. Trimming cost V 2 bases and J 1 base, with 13 bases left between them. Germline CDR1 SGHDT, CDR2 YYEEEE. In DNA, the CDR3 is TGTGCCAGCAGCTTTTTTCAGGGAAGGTCTGGGGCCAACGTCCTGACTTTC. The encoded protein is CASSFFQGRSGANVLTF.

This clone was counted a single time. V and J are TRBV5-4 and TRBJ2-7; 8 nucleotides align to TRBD2. The CDR3 totals 15 residues. The germline V gene encodes CDR1 SGHNT and CDR2 YYREEE (reference sequence). Trimming removed 4 bases from V and 3 bases from J; junction bases left unmatched: 9. CDR3 loop: CASSPGGGSIYEQYF. The CDR3, as DNA: TGTGCCAGCAGCCCCGGGGGGGGGTCGATCTACGAGCAGTACTTC.

The rearrangement uses TRBV12-5 and TRBJ1-5; tentative D call: TRBD1 (5 bases). The CDR3 length is 16 residues. Germline V gives CDR1 LGHNT, CDR2 FRNRAP. The V and J ends lost 0 bases and 5 bases respectively, with 14 bases between them. The CDR3: CASGLVNRDGDQPQHF. In nucleotides, the CDR3 is TGTGCTAGTGGTTTGGTTAACCGGGACGGGGATCAGCCCCAGCATTTT.

The genes are TRBV28 and TRBJ1-2; D not certain. From germline, CDR1 is MDHEN and CDR2 SYDVKM. The CDR3 consists of 14 residues. V was cut by 4 bases and J by 2 bases, with 11 bases left in between. The CDR3 coding sequence is TGTGCCAGCAGTTCGGACCCCACCAACTATGGCTACACCTTC. Its protein is CASSSDPTNYGYTF.